This T cell receptor (beta chain) was sequenced in a study of cytomegalovirus exposure and HLA in healthy donors. PCR involved 60 Vbeta and 13 Jbeta primers. Assay: immunoSEQ multiplex PCR; the TCRdb copy retains only in-frame clones and omits some. Here the sample spans about 140,000 clones, approximately 57% being singletons. Germline V gene lookup returns CDR1 LNHDA and CDR2 SQIVND (reference sequence). This CDR3 spans 13 amino acids. Trimming took 10 bases from V and 3 from J; bases not matched to a gene: 8. Comment on this clone: Its antigen remains unidentified.

Study-level results: Analysis performed later found roughly 17,000 TCR beta sequences associated with HLA alleles at 0.05 false discovery rate. Earlier analysis looked at TCR beta V segments, and most were productive about 87% or about 30% of the time. A later analysis linked a missense DCLRE1C variant to TCR beta V- and J-gene trimming.

The source is a male donor in good health and CMV-seronegative. The material sequenced was PBMCs. The rearrangement joins TRBV19 to TRBJ2-7; 8 bases line up with TRBD1. The CDR3 bases are TGTGCCACATCCGGGACAGGATACTACGAGCAGTACTTC. Amino acids: CATSGTGYYEQYF.